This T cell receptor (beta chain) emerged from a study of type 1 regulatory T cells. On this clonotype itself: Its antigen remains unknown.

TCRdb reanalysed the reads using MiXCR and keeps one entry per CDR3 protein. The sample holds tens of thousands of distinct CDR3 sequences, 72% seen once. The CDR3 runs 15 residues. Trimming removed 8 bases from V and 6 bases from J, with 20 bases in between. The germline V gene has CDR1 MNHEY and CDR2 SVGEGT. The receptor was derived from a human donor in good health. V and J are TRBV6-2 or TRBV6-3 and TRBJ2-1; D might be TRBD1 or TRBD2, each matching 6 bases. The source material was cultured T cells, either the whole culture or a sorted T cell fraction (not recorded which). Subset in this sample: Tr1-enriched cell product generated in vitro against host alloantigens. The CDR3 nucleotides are TGTGCCAGCTCCCGCCCGGGGGCCCAGGCCAATGAGCAGTTCTTC. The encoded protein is CASSRPGAQANEQFF.